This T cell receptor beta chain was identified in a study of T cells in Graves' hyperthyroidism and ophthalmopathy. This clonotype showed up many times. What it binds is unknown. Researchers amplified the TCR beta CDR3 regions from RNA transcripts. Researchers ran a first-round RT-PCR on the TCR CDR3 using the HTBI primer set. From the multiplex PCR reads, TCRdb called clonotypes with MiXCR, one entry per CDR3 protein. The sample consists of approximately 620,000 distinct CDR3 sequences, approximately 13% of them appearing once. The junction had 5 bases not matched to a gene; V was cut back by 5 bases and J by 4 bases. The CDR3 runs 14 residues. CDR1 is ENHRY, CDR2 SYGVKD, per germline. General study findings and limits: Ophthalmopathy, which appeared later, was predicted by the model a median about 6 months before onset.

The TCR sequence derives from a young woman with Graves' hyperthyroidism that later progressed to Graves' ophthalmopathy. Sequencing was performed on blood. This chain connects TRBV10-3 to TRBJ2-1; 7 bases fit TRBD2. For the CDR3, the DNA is TGTGCCATCAGTACGGGAGGAGGGTACAATGAGCAGTTCTTC. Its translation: CAISTGGGYNEQFF.